This TCR beta chain emerged from a study of T cell repertoires in cytomegalovirus infection. Overall study: Well-studied HLA-B-restricted CMV epitopes were used in the study alongside recently identified HLA-C-restricted ones. Whole-study results and caveats: HLA-C-restricted CMV-specific TCR beta clonotypes prevailed in the ex vivo response. CMV carriers having the relevant HLA were flagged by cumulative public TCR beta family frequency.

Germline loops: CDR1 SGHNT, CDR2 YENEEA. V shed 5 bases and J 5 bases; nucleotides not matched to a gene: 6. The CDR3 runs to 14 residues. Comments on this clonotype: Its antigen is not identified.

Using its own MiXCR run on the reads, TCRdb lists one record per CDR3 protein. The data show approximately 910,000 distinct CDR3 sequences, roughly 30% seen once. Sequenced here: cultured CD8+ T cells from PBMCs, sampled from culture after CMV antigen stimulation. The chain combines TRBV11-3 with TRBJ2-1; 7 bases are a match to TRBD2. The sequence was obtained from a human donor in good health (CMV status not recorded). Some clones in this sample may be carry-over from other donors' samples. CDR3 amino acids: CASSGLGGDNEQFF. As DNA, the CDR3 is TGTGCCAGCAGCGGACTAGGAGGAGACAATGAGCAGTTCTTC.